This TCR beta chain was recorded in a study of a mutant IDH1 vaccine in newly diagnosed glioma. Study details: Radiotherapy alone preceded vaccination by 4-6 weeks; alternatively, vaccination started with temozolomide cycles. Pretreatment consisted of radiotherapy, temozolomide, or both, with most receiving both.

Measured with immunoSEQ multiplex PCR; TCRdb has only the in-frame clones, and not every one. The data show 70,000 or so clones, 70% to 90% seen once. Time point of the sample: week 35, safety follow-up. Alongside topical imiquimod, each dose of vaccine comprised 300 ug of mutant IDH1 20-mer peptide. V was clipped by 4 bases and J by 0 bases, with 13 bases between them. CDR1 GTSNPN and CDR2 SVGIG come from the germline V gene (reference sequence). The CDR3 runs 15 residues. The table lists this clone with a few counts. The target antigen is unknown. The clonotype originates from a young man with glioma. The source material was PBMCs, sampled from a glioma patient whose treatment included an IDH1 peptide vaccine. The V call is TRBV30, the J call TRBJ1-5; perhaps TRBD1 as D (5 bases). This chain's CDR3 is CAWNPGGGSNQPQHF. The CDR3 DNA reads TGTGCCTGGAACCCCGGGGGGGGTAGCAATCAGCCCCAGCATTTT.